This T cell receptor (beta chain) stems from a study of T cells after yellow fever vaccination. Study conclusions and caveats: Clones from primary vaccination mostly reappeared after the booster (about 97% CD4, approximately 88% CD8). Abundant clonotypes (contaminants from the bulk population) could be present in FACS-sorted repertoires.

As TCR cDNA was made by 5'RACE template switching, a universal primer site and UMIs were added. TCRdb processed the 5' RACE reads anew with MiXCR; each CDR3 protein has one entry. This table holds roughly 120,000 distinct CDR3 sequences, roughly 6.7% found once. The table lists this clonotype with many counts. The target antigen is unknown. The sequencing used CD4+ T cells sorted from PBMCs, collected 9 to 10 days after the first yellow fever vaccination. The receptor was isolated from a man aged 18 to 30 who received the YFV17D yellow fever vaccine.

DNA of the CDR3: TGTGCCAGCAGCTTTTGGGGTACGGTGCATGAGCAGTTCTTC. Its protein is CASSFWGTVHEQFF. This chain joins TRBV7-2 and TRBJ2-1, with D unclear. The CDR3 loop spans 14 amino acids. The ends were cut back, 3 bases at V and 8 bases at J, with 14 bases in the middle. Germline CDR1 reads SGHTA; CDR2 reads FQGNSA.